The 17 T cell receptor beta chains reported below all come from one sample, sequenced in a study of blood T cell repertoires in COVID-19. TCRdb keeps only in-frame clones here, not all; method: immunoSEQ multiplex PCR. The sample carries roughly 390,000 clones, roughly 86% recorded once. Sequencing was performed on peripheral blood. The receptors come from a woman aged 25-40 years with COVID-19, enrolled during active disease.

The chain carries TRBV28 and TRBJ1-2, with TRBD1 identical over 7 bases. There are 16 residues in the CDR3. Germline V gives CDR1 MDHEN, CDR2 SYDVKM. V dropped 4 bases and J dropped 3; count of bases not matched to a gene: 11. This chain's CDR3 is CASSSQGTDGYYGYTF. For the CDR3, the DNA is TGTGCCAGCAGTTCTCAAGGGACAGACGGTTACTATGGCTACACCTTC.

The CDR3 sequence is CAWSDGTDTYEQYF. DNA of the CDR3: TGTGCCTGGAGTGACGGGACAGATACTTACGAGCAGTACTTC. The genes are TRBV30 and TRBJ2-7; 7 bases map to TRBD1. Germline CDR1 reads GTSNPN; CDR2 reads SVGIG (reference sequence). V gave up 1 base and J gave up 4 bases; unmatched junction bases: 7. The CDR3 totals 14 residues. The complete variable domain, with remaining parts taken from reference TRBV30 and TRBJ2-7, reads SQTIHQWPATLVQPVGSPLSLECTVEGTSNPNLYWYRQAAGRGLQLLFYSVGIGQISSEVPQNLSASRPQDRQFILSSKKLLLSDSGFYLCAWSDGTDTYEQYFGPGTRLTVT.

This clone was seen a single time. The chain links TRBV2 to TRBJ2-1, with TRBD1 identical over 8 bases. The CDR3 is 14 residues long. V lost 4 bases to trimming and J lost 6 bases; unmatched junction nucleotides: 5. CDR1 SNHLY and CDR2 FYNNEI come from the germline V gene. The CDR3 DNA sequence: TGTGCCAGCAGTGTGAACAGGGGGGCCAATGAGCAGTTCTTC. Its protein product is CASSVNRGANEQFF. Full variable domain (missing parts from reference TRBV2 and TRBJ2-1): EPEVTQTPSHQVTQMGQEVILRCVPISNHLYFYWYRQILGQKVEFLVSFYNNEISEKSEIFDDQFSVERPDGSNFTLKIRSTKLEDSAMYFCASSVNRGANEQFFGPGTRLTVL.

V gene TRBV25-1 combines with J gene TRBJ2-5; TRBD2 matches 7 bases. CDR1 and CDR2 from the germline V gene are MGHDK and SYGVNS. Unmatched junction bases numbered 5, after V lost 7 bases and J lost 0 bases. The length of the CDR3 is 14 residues. The CDR3 loop is CASTDGGNQETQYF. CDR3 sequence (DNA): TGTGCCAGCACTGACGGGGGGAACCAAGAGACCCAGTACTTC.

The sample holds one count of this clone. The chain is built from TRBV27 and TRBJ1-5; D unresolved. Germline lookup yields CDR1 MNHEY and CDR2 SMNVEV (reference sequence). This CDR3 comprises 12 residues. Trimming removed 8 bases at V and 2 bases at J, with 7 bases between. For the CDR3, the DNA is TGTGCCAGCGGCGAGGGCAATCAGCCCCAGCATTTT. Its protein is CASGEGNQPQHF.

V usage is TRBV11-2 and J usage is TRBJ2-3; weak D call: TRBD2 (6 bases). V was cut by 1 base and J by 5 bases, with 7 bases left in between. Germline V lookup: CDR1 SGHAT, CDR2 FQNNGV. This CDR3 is 13 amino acids long. The CDR3 region is CASSLAGEDTQYF. The CDR3 DNA follows: TGTGCCAGCAGCTTAGCGGGAGAAGATACGCAGTATTTT.

This clone was recorded once. The V call is TRBV5-1, the J call TRBJ1-1; tentatively, D is TRBD1 (5 bases). The CDR3 runs 15 residues. The germline V gene encodes CDR1 SGHRS and CDR2 YFSETQ. Trimming took 0 bases from V and 8 from J, leaving 17 bases between them. This CDR3 is CASSLGDSRVSEAFF. For the CDR3, the DNA is TGCGCCAGCAGCTTGGGGGACTCCCGCGTATCGGAAGCTTTCTTT.

The chain uses TRBV5-4 and TRBJ1-1; D is unresolved. The CDR3 covers 12 residues. The V end lost 1 base, the J end lost 5 bases, and 6 bases lay between the germline ends. Germline V gene sequence: CDR1 SGHNT, CDR2 YYREEE (reference sequence). The CDR3 is CASSLIGTEAFF. Written as DNA, the CDR3 is TGTGCCAGCAGCTTGATCGGGACTGAAGCTTTCTTT.

The chain uses TRBV7-9 and TRBJ1-2; possible D gene TRBD1, 5 bases. This CDR3 is built from 12 residues. V was trimmed by 4 bases and J by 7 bases, leaving 10 bases between them. Per germline, CDR1 SEHNR and CDR2 FQNEAQ (reference sequence). The DNA for the CDR3 is TGTGCCAGCAGCTCTGGGACTCGTGGCTACACCTTC. Protein sequence: CASSSGTRGYTF.

The chain combines TRBV7-6 with TRBJ2-3; D is possibly TRBD1 (5 bases). Germline V gene sequence: CDR1 SGHVS, CDR2 FNYEAQ. The CDR3 contains 16 residues. The V gene lost 0 bases and the J gene lost 1 base, with 11 bases spanning the gap. In DNA, the CDR3 is TGTGCCAGCAGCTTAGCGGGGCTAGATGGCACAGATACGCAGTATTTT. The encoded protein is CASSLAGLDGTDTQYF.

V usage is TRBV5-1 and J usage is TRBJ1-2; 9 bases fit TRBD1. The germline V gene has CDR1 SGHRS and CDR2 YFSETQ. V shed 5 bases and J 7 bases; nucleotides not matched to a gene: 15. The CDR3 is made up of 16 amino acids. This CDR3 reads CASSDMDRGREAGYTF. The CDR3 DNA sequence: TGCGCCAGCAGTGATATGGACAGGGGAAGGGAAGCTGGCTACACCTTC.

V usage is TRBV9 and J usage is TRBJ2-5, with D maybe TRBD2 (7 bases). CDR1 is SGDLS, CDR2 YYNGEE, per germline. This CDR3 has 16 residues. V was pared by 4 bases and J by 1 base, with 17 bases between. Here the CDR3 reads CASSPGGRNFQETQYF. DNA of the CDR3: TGTGCCAGCAGCCCCGGGGGGCGGAACTTCCAAGAGACCCAGTACTTC. The full variable domain, rest sourced from reference TRBV9 and TRBJ2-5, is DSGVTQTPKHLITATGQRVTLRCSPRSGDLSVYWYQQSLDQGLQFLIQYYNGEERAKGNILERFSAQQFPDLHSELNLSSLELGDSALYFCASSPGGRNFQETQYFGPGTRLLVL.

For the CDR3, the DNA is TGTGCCAGCAGCGGAGCGGGAGGAGAGACCCAGTACTTC. Translated: CASSGAGGETQYF. V usage is TRBV5-4 and J usage is TRBJ2-5, with TRBD2 identical over 9 bases. J gave up 4 bases and V 4 bases, and 2 bases lay outside the gene matches. There are 13 residues in the CDR3. The germline gives CDR1 SGHNT, CDR2 YYREEE (reference sequence).

V is TRBV18 and J is TRBJ1-4, with D hard to call. The CDR3 runs to 15 residues. Looked up from germline, CDR1 is KGHSH and CDR2 is LQKENI. The V and J ends lost 6 bases and 0 bases respectively, with 11 bases between them. In nucleotides, the CDR3 is TGTGCCAGCTCGATTCGGAGTGCAACTAATGAAAAACTGTTTTTT. This codes for CASSIRSATNEKLFF.

The chain uses TRBV27 and TRBJ2-4; 9 bases match TRBD2. CDR3 length: 15 amino acids. CDR1 is MNHEY, CDR2 SMNVEV, per germline (reference sequence). The trim removed 6 bases at V and 7 bases at J, leaving 10 bases unmatched. As DNA, the CDR3 is TGTGCCAGCAGCTCGAGTAGCGGGAGTTGGAACATTCAGTACTTC. As protein: CASSSSSGSWNIQYF.

V is TRBV5-1 and J is TRBJ1-1; D is ambiguous. From germline, CDR1 is SGHRS and CDR2 YFSETQ. The CDR3 loop spans 14 amino acids. V shed 2 bases and J shed 0 bases, with 8 bases lying between them. The CDR3 nucleotides read TGCGCCAGCAGCTTTAATATCTTGAACACTGAAGCTTTCTTT. It codes for CASSFNILNTEAFF.

A word on this clone: The same CDR3 is also encoded by other DNA sequences in this sample. CDR3 sequence: CASSRTGGTEAFF. In DNA form, the CDR3 reads TGTGCCAGTAGTAGGACAGGGGGCACTGAAGCTTTCTTT. The rearrangement uses TRBV19 and TRBJ1-1; 10 bases fit TRBD1. The V gene end was trimmed by 4 bases and the J gene end by 4 bases; junction bases not matched to a gene: 0. Germline V CDR1 and CDR2: LNHDA, SQIVND (reference sequence). The CDR3 totals 13 residues.